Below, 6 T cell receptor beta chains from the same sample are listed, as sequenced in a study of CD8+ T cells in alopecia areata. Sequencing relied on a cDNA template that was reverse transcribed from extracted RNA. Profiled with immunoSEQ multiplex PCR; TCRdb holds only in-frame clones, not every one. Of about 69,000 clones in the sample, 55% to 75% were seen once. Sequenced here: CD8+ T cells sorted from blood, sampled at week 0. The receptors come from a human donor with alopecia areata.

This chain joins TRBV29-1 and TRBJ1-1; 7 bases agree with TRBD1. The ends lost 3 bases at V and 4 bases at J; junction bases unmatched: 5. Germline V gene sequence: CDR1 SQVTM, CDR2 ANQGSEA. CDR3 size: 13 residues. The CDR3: CSVDEGAFTEAFF. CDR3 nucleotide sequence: TGCAGCGTTGACGAGGGGGCCTTCACTGAAGCTTTCTTT.

CDR3 DNA sequence: TGCGCCAGCAGCTTGGTGGTGACAGGGGGCTATGAGCAGTTCTTC. Protein sequence: CASSLVVTGGYEQFF. V and J are TRBV5-1 and TRBJ2-1, with 10 bases identical to TRBD1. There are 15 residues in the CDR3. Per the germline V gene, CDR1 is SGHRS and CDR2 is YFSETQ. Trimming took 0 bases from V and 8 from J; bases not matched to a gene: 5.

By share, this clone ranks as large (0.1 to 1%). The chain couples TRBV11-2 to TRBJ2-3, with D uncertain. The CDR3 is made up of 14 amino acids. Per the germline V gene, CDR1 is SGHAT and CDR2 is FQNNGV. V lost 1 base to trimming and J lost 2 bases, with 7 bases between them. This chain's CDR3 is CASSLADDTDTQYF. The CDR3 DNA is TGTGCCAGCAGCTTAGCGGACGACACAGATACGCAGTATTTT. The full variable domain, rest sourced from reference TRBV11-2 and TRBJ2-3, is EAGVAQSPRYKIIEKRQSVAFWCNPISGHATLYWYQQILGQGPKLLIQFQNNGVVDDSQLPKDRFSAERLKGVDSTLKIQPAKLEDSAVYLCASSLADDTDTQYFGPGTRLTVL.

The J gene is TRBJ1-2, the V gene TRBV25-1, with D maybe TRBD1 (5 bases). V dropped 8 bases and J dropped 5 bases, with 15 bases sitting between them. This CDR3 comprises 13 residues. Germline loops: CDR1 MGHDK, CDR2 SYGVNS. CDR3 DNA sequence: TGTGCCAGCGGAGGAGAGAGGGGTTATGGCTACACCTTC. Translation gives CASGGERGYGYTF.

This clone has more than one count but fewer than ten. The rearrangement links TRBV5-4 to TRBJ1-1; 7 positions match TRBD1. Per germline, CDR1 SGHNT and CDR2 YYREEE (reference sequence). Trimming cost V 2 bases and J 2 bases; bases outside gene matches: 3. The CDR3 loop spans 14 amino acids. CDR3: CASSFEGANTEAFF. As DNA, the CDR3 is TGTGCCAGCAGCTTTGAGGGGGCTAACACTGAAGCTTTCTTT.

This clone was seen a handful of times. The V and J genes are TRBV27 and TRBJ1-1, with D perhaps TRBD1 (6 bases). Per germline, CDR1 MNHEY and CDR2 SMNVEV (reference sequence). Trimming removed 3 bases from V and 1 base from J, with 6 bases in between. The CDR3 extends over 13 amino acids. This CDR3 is CASSLGQNTEAFF. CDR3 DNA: TGTGCCAGCAGTTTGGGACAGAACACTGAAGCTTTCTTT.